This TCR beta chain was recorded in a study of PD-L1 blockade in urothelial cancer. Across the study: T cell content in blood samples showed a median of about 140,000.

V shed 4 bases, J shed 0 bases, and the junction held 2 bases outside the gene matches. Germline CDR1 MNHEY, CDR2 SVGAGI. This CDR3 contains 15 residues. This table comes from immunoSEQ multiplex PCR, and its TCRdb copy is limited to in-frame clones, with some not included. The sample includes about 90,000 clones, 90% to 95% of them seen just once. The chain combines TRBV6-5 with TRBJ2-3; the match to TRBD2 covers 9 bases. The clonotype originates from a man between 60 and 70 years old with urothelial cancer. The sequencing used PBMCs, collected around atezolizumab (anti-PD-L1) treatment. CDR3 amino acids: CASSSSGISTDTQYF. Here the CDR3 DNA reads TGTGCCAGCAGTTCTAGCGGGATCAGCACAGATACGCAGTATTTT.